Following are 10 T cell receptor beta chains from one sample sequenced in a study of blood T cell repertoires in COVID-19. The table came from immunoSEQ multiplex PCR; TCRdb's copy has only in-frame clones and leaves some out. The sample gives 150,000 to 250,000 clones, approximately 84% of which show up once; over 6.5% is in the top ten. Sequencing was performed on PBMCs or T cells enriched from blood (not recorded which). The receptor set was obtained from a man in his forties who had recovered from COVID-19.

The chain combines TRBV27 with TRBJ2-1, with TRBD1 identical over 7 bases. This CDR3 contains 15 residues. Unmatched junction bases numbered 4, after V lost 3 bases and J lost 2 bases. The germline CDR1 and CDR2 sequences are MNHEY and SMNVEV (reference sequence). CDR3 amino acids: CASSFYRGPYNEQFF. CDR3 sequence (DNA): TGTGCCAGCAGTTTCTACAGGGGCCCCTACAATGAGCAGTTCTTC.

This chain joins TRBV5-5 and TRBJ2-1; no reliable D call. With 2 bases removed from V and 3 bases from J, the gap between germline ends came to 12 bases. From germline, CDR1 is SGHKS and CDR2 YYEKEE (reference sequence). The CDR3 contains 15 residues. CDR3 in amino acids: CASSFELILYNEQFF. CDR3 DNA sequence: TGTGCCAGCAGCTTCGAACTAATACTCTACAATGAGCAGTTCTTC.

The chain recombines TRBV25-1 with TRBJ1-1, with D possibly being TRBD1 (6 bases). This CDR3 spans 11 amino acids. Deletions cut 4 bases from V and 10 bases from J, with 10 bases between. Germline CDR1 is MGHDK and CDR2 is SYGVNS. The CDR3 sequence: CASSGVRGAFF. CDR3 bases: TGTGCCAGCAGTGGGGTCAGGGGAGCTTTCTTT.

The rearrangement joins TRBV2 to TRBJ2-1, with 14 bases that match TRBD2. J gave up 2 bases and V 4 bases, and 10 bases lay outside the gene matches. The CDR3 sequence is 19 residues long. The germline V gene has CDR1 SNHLY and CDR2 FYNNEI. The CDR3 here is CASSVRLAGGSVTYNEQFF. In nucleotides, the CDR3 is TGTGCCAGCAGTGTGAGACTAGCGGGGGGGAGCGTGACCTACAATGAGCAGTTCTTC.

This chain links TRBV7-9 with TRBJ2-3; TRBD2 agrees at 11 bases. Germline V gene sequence: CDR1 SEHNR, CDR2 FQNEAQ (reference sequence). V was clipped by 5 bases and J by 3 bases; unmatched bases: 4. The CDR3 is 15 amino acids. CDR3 residues: CASSQTSGTTDTQYF. The CDR3 nucleotides are TGTGCCAGCAGCCAGACTAGCGGGACGACAGATACGCAGTATTTT.

V usage is TRBV6-5 and J usage is TRBJ2-1; 11 positions match TRBD2. The V gene's germline CDR1 is MNHEY and CDR2 SVGAGI. The CDR3 consists of 15 residues. V was pared by 2 bases and J by 10 bases, with 7 bases of the junction left unmatched. CDR3 DNA sequence: TGTGCCAGCAGTTACAGCCTGCTAGCGGGGGGCGAGCAGTTCTTC. As protein: CASSYSLLAGGEQFF.

The V gene is TRBV15, the J gene TRBJ1-3; D is unresolved. The CDR3 covers 14 residues. V lost 3 bases to trimming and J lost 1 base, with 7 bases between them. Germline lookup yields CDR1 LNHNV and CDR2 YYDKDF (reference sequence). CDR3 sequence reads: CATSSSGSGNTIYF. DNA for the CDR3: TGTGCCACCAGCAGTTCAGGATCTGGAAACACCATATATTTT. Filled out from reference TRBV15 and TRBJ1-3, the complete variable domain reads DAMVIQNPRYQVTQFGKPVTLSCSQTLNHNVMYWYQQKSSQAPKLLFHYYDKDFNNEADTPDNFQSRRPNTSFCFLDIRSPGLGDTAMYLCATSSSGSGNTIYFGEGSWLTVV.

The rearrangement joins TRBV3-1 (or the pseudogene TRBV3-2) to TRBJ1-6, with D perhaps TRBD1 (5 bases). Germline assignment: CDR1 LGHDT and CDR2 YNNKEL (reference sequence). The ends were cut back, 1 base at V and 7 bases at J, with 11 bases in the middle. This CDR3 contains 15 residues. CDR3 in amino acids: CASSQGGLGNSPLHF. The CDR3 DNA follows: TGTGCCAGCAGCCAAGGGGGACTGGGAAATTCACCCCTCCACTTT.

The chain joins TRBV27 to TRBJ1-6; 7 nucleotides align to TRBD1. CDR3 length: 15 amino acids. Germline V gene lookup returns CDR1 MNHEY and CDR2 SMNVEV (reference sequence). The V segment lost 4 bases and the J segment 6 bases; nucleotides outside the gene matches: 6. The CDR3 sequence: CASSSGQIFNSPLHF. CDR3 in DNA: TGTGCCAGCAGTTCGGGACAGATCTTTAATTCACCCCTCCACTTT.

This clone has just a few counts. The rearrangement links TRBV5-1 to TRBJ1-2; possibly TRBD1 for D (6 bases). Germline V gene lookup returns CDR1 SGHRS and CDR2 YFSETQ. The CDR3 runs 13 residues. The germline V and J ends were trimmed by 0 bases and 7 bases, with 10 bases remaining between them. The CDR3 sequence: CASSLADRSGYTF. In DNA form, the CDR3 reads TGCGCCAGCAGCTTGGCCGACAGGTCTGGCTACACCTTC.